The clone carrying this T cell receptor (beta chain) showed up just a few times. Its specificity is not known. The authors loaded 150 to 250 ng DNA, roughly 33,000 T cell genomes, into sorted-subset replicate PCRs. Sequenced by immunoSEQ multiplex PCR; TCRdb stores in-frame clones only, minus some. The sample yields roughly 2,500,000 clones, 93% seen once. Deletions cut 4 bases from V and 4 bases from J, with 8 bases between. Germline lookup yields CDR1 SNHLY and CDR2 FYNNEI. This CDR3 has 13 amino acids. The data are from a study of shared clonotypes between healthy human individuals. Study findings and constraints: Approximately 4.6% of naive CD4 clonotypes were shared across several donors.

The V and J genes are TRBV2 and TRBJ1-5, with D unresolved. The sequence derives from a man younger than 30 in good health. Some clones in this sample may be carry-over from other donors' samples. Sequenced sample: naive CD4+ T cells from PBMCs. Documented subset: CD45RA+ positively selected. The chain's CDR3 is CASSGRENQPQHF. The CDR3 region has the DNA TGTGCCAGCAGTGGACGGGAAAATCAGCCCCAGCATTTT.